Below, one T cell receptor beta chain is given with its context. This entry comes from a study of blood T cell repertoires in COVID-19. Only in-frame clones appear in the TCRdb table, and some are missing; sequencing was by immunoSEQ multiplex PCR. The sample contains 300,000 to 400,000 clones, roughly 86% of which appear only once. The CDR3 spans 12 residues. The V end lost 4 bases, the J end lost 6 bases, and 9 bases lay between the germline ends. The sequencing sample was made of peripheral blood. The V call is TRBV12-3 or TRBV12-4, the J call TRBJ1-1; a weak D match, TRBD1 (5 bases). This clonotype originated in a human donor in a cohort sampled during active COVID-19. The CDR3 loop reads CASSSGIAEAFF. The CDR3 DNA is TGTGCCAGCAGTTCAGGGATTGCTGAAGCTTTCTTT.